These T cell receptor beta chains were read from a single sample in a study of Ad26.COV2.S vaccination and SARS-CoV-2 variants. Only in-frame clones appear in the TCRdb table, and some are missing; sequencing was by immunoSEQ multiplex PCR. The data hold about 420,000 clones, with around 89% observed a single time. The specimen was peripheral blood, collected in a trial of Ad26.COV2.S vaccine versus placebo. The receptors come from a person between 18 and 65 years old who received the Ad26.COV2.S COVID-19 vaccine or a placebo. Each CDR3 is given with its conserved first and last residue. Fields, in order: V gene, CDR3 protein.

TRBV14 CASSQDFSSVNTGELFF
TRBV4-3 CASSQDRTSSYNSPLHF
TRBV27 CASSLQQGAYEQYF
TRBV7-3 CASSFGEYPYNEQFF
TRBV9 CASSVGQGIEQYF
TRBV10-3 CAISDPGGVQPQHF
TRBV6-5 CASSPLISNQPQHF
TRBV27 CASREEGQETQYF
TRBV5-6 CASSFAQRAYGDTQYF
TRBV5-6 CASSRGAPGRGIQYF
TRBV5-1 CASSLVAARYEQFF
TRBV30 CAWGTDDEQFF
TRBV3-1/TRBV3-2 CASSQDGYNEQFF
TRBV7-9 CASSARGILYEKLFF
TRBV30 CAWSVRGGTSSYNSPLHF
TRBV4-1 CASSRRGADQYEQYF
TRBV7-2 CASSPRGGTTSGNTIYF
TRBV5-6 CASSLGTRTDTQYF
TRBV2 CASSGPGDEQYF
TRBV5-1 CASRGGTEAFF
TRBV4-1 CASSQDTGHYEQYF
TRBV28 CASNLVGGSYNEQFF
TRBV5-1 CASSPMDRGNEQFF
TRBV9 CASSVAPGGDYGYTF
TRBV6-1 CASSEAEYLDRARTKETQYF
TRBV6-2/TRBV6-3 CASSDAPNTGELFF
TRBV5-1 CASSLASQGRTEAFF
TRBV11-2 CASSSLDRGLETQYF
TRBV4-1 CASSPQGRFEQYF
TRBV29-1 CSAYSGNTIYF
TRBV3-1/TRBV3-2 CASSLGLGSYEQYF
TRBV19 CASSIESRGQPQHF
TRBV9 CASSVGPSANQPQHF
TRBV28 CASNRVDNSPLHF
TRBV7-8 CASSLSSYEQYF
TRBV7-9 CASIETDMNTEAFF
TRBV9 CASSITTRGGPSETQYF
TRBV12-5 CASGPGLAVETQYF
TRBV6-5 CASSLTYEQYF
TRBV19 CASSTTANTEAFF